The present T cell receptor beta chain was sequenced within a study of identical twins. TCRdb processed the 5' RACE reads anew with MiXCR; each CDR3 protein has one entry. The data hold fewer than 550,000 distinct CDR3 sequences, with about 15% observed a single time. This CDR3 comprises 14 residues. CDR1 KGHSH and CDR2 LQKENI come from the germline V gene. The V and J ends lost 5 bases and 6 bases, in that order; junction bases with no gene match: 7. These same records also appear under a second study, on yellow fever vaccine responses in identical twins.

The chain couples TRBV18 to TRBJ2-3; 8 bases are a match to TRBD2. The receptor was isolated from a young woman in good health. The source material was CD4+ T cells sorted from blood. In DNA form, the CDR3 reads TGTGCCAGCTCATCCGGACTAGCCGCGGATACGCAGTATTTT. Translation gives CASSSGLAADTQYF.